The 17 T cell receptor beta chains below come from one sample, sequenced in a study of shared clonotypes between healthy human individuals. The table came from immunoSEQ multiplex PCR; TCRdb's copy has only in-frame clones and leaves some out. The table has about 2.3 million clones, around 92% seen once; the top ten hold approximately 0.39%. Sequenced input: naive CD4+ T cells from PBMCs. Subset described: CD45RA+ positively selected. These receptors were taken from a man aged 18 to 30 in good health. Some clones in this sample may be carry-over from other donors' samples.

The chain couples TRBV5-6 to TRBJ1-4; unclear D gene. In germline, CDR1 is SGHDT, CDR2 YYEEEE. Trimming removed 4 bases at V and 5 bases at J, with 6 bases between. CDR3 length: 12 amino acids. The CDR3 here is CASSRRNEKLFF. Written as DNA, the CDR3 is TGTGCCAGCAGCCGACGAAATGAAAAACTGTTTTTT.

The chain joins TRBV6-1 to TRBJ1-1; a weak D match, TRBD1 (6 bases). The length of the CDR3 is 14 residues. The V gene's germline CDR1 is MNHNS and CDR2 SASEGT. Trimming cost V 1 base and J 12 bases, with 18 bases left between them. CDR3 DNA: TGTGCCAGCAGTGAAGTTAGGCTGACAGGCTCAACTTTCTTT. Amino acid sequence: CASSEVRLTGSTFF.

The rearrangement links TRBV29-1 to TRBJ2-3; the match to TRBD1 covers 12 bases. V trimming: 6 bases; J trimming: 2 bases; junction bases outside the gene matches: 9. The CDR3 consists of 16 residues. From germline, CDR1 is SQVTM and CDR2 ANQGSEA. The CDR3 region has the DNA TGCAGCGTCTGTCCCGGGACAGGGGGCTACACAGATACGCAGTATTTT. Its translation is CSVCPGTGGYTDTQYF.

This chain uses TRBV5-6 with TRBJ2-1; D is possibly TRBD1 (6 bases). The V gene's germline CDR1 is SGHDT and CDR2 YYEEEE. The CDR3 is made up of 15 amino acids. V was shortened by 2 bases and J by 3 bases, with 12 bases between the two germline ends. CDR3 sequence: CASSLYQGSYNEQFF. The DNA of the CDR3 is TGTGCCAGCAGCTTATACCAGGGGAGCTACAATGAGCAGTTCTTC.

The DNA for the CDR3 is TGTGCCAGCAGTGCAGCGGGCAAGGAAGATACGCAGTATTTT. It yields the protein CASSAAGKEDTQYF. The chain recombines TRBV6-1 with TRBJ2-3, with D possibly matching TRBD2 (6 bases). V was trimmed by 4 bases and J by 5 bases, leaving 13 bases between them. Germline V gene data show CDR1 as MNHNS and CDR2 as SASEGT. The CDR3 is 14 amino acids.

The genes are TRBV28 and TRBJ1-1, with 8 bases fitting TRBD1. J lost 6 bases, V lost 7 bases, and 10 bases had no gene match. Germline values: CDR1 MDHEN, CDR2 SYDVKM. The length of the CDR3 is 14 residues. This chain's CDR3 is CASIIGQGVPEAFF. As DNA, the CDR3 is TGTGCCAGCATTATCGGACAGGGAGTCCCTGAAGCTTTCTTT.

The chain carries TRBV18 and TRBJ2-7, with 10 bases matching TRBD1. Germline assignment: CDR1 KGHSH and CDR2 LQKENI. This CDR3 is built from 19 residues. Germline trimming cut 6 bases from V and 4 bases from J; bases unmatched to any gene: 21. Written as DNA, the CDR3 is TGTGCCAGCTCGCCCACTCTTGGGACAGGGGCTCTATCCGATTACGAGCAGTACTTC. Its protein is CASSPTLGTGALSDYEQYF.

The V and J genes are TRBV6-5 and TRBJ2-7; 11 bases line up with TRBD2. The CDR3 covers 16 residues. With 4 bases clipped from V and 3 bases from J, the junction kept 8 bases outside the gene matches. Per germline, CDR1 MNHEY and CDR2 SVGAGI. The CDR3 region has the DNA TGTGCCAGCAGTTCTAGCGGGAGGCCCCAACTCTACGAGCAGTACTTC. This encodes CASSSSGRPQLYEQYF.

This chain links TRBV28 with TRBJ2-1, with TRBD2 identical over 11 bases. V was clipped by 6 bases and J by 0 bases; unmatched bases: 4. The CDR3 length is 16 residues. CDR1 and CDR2 from the germline V gene are MDHEN and SYDVKM. The CDR3 DNA reads as TGTGCCAGCAGCCCTAGCGGGGGGAGCTCCTACAATGAGCAGTTCTTC. The encoded protein is CASSPSGGSSYNEQFF.

The genes are TRBV13 and TRBJ2-5, with 7 bases that match TRBD1. The J segment lost 2 bases and the V segment lost 5 bases, leaving 5 bases of the junction unmatched. The germline V gene encodes CDR1 PRHDT and CDR2 FYEKMQ (reference sequence). The CDR3 loop spans 14 amino acids. The chain's CDR3 is CASSRTGWQETQYF. In DNA form, the CDR3 reads TGTGCCAGCAGCCGGACAGGTTGGCAAGAGACCCAGTACTTC.

This chain joins TRBV6-4 and TRBJ2-7; 8 bases match TRBD1. The CDR3 totals 14 residues. V lost 9 bases and J lost 3; bases outside the gene matches: 10. The germline V gene has CDR1 MRHNA and CDR2 SNTAGT. The DNA of the CDR3 is TGTGCCAGACGACCGGGACAGGCCAACTACGAGCAGTACTTC. It codes for CARRPGQANYEQYF.

For the CDR3, the DNA is TGCGCCAGCAGAGTGGAGCCCCGGGGCAATCAGCCCCAGCATTTT. This codes for CASRVEPRGNQPQHF. The chain links TRBV5-1 to TRBJ1-5, with D unresolved. The CDR3 has 15 amino acids. Trimming shortened V by 5 bases and J by 2 bases, and 14 bases separated the two germline ends. Germline loops: CDR1 SGHRS, CDR2 YFSETQ.

The J gene is TRBJ1-5, the V gene TRBV2; D might be TRBD1 (5 bases). Germline V gene lookup returns CDR1 SNHLY and CDR2 FYNNEI. The CDR3 is 14 residues long. The V gene lost 2 bases and the J gene lost 9 bases, with 14 bases spanning the gap. Here the CDR3 reads CASSELSGGLPQHF. The CDR3 DNA reads as TGTGCCAGCAGTGAACTTTCCGGGGGACTGCCCCAGCATTTT.

The chain joins TRBV30 to TRBJ2-5, with 13 bases fitting TRBD2. The CDR3 has 18 residues. J lost 5 bases, V lost 1 base, and 13 bases had no gene match. Per the germline V gene, CDR1 is GTSNPN and CDR2 is SVGIG (reference sequence). CDR3 sequence (DNA): TGTGCCTGGAGTGCGAAGCCCGGGACTAGCGGGGTCGGGGAGACCCAGTACTTC. It translates to CAWSAKPGTSGVGETQYF.

This sequence joins TRBV6-6 and TRBJ1-2; D is unclear. The germline V gene encodes CDR1 MNHNY and CDR2 SVGAGI (reference sequence). This CDR3 has 14 residues. Trimming cost V 6 bases and J 4 bases, with 15 bases left between them. The CDR3 DNA follows: TGTGCCAGCAGCCCACGGCGTGGGCCCTATGGCTACACCTTC. Translated, it gives CASSPRRGPYGYTF.

This chain uses TRBV7-3 with TRBJ2-3, with TRBD2 matching 9 bases. The junction had 9 bases not matched to a gene; V was cut back by 5 bases and J by 3 bases. This CDR3 is built from 16 residues. Germline V lookup: CDR1 SGHTA, CDR2 FQGTGA. CDR3 sequence (DNA): TGTGCCAGCAGCCAATATAGCGGGAGTAGGACAGATACGCAGTATTTT. Translating it yields CASSQYSGSRTDTQYF. The whole variable domain, remainder taken from reference TRBV7-3 and TRBJ2-3, is GAGVSQTPSNKVTEKGKYVELRCDPISGHTALYWYRQSLGQGPEFLIYFQGTGAADDSGLPNDRFFAVRPEGSVSTLKIQRTERGDSAVYLCASSQYSGSRTDTQYFGPGTRLTVL.

The rearrangement uses TRBV4-1 and TRBJ1-1, with D perhaps matching TRBD1 (5 bases). V lost 0 bases and J lost 4, with 18 bases in between. The CDR3 loop spans 17 amino acids. Germline lookup yields CDR1 MGHRA and CDR2 YSYEKL. The chain's CDR3 is CASSQDTARARSTEAFF. The CDR3 nucleotides are TGCGCCAGCAGCCAAGATACGGCCAGGGCGAGATCCACTGAAGCTTTCTTT.